These T cell receptor beta chains were read from a single sample in a study of T cells expressing NK-cell markers. From the 5' RACE reads, TCRdb lists one entry per CDR3 protein and no DNA. This table holds under 500,000 distinct CDR3 sequences. The specimen sequenced was blood T cells: a sorted CD56 or NKG2C T cell subset, CD4+ or CD8+ T cells, or bulk PBMC T cells (not recorded which). These receptor sequences come from a woman between 18 and 70 years old in good health. CDR3s include the opening cysteine and the closing phenylalanine or tryptophan.

TRBJ1-5	TRBV10-3	CATQISTGSNQPQHF
TRBJ2-1	TRBV19	CASSIGLAGGFEQFF
TRBJ1-1	TRBV20-1	CSARAPHTEAFF
TRBJ1-2	TRBV20-1	CSARFTPSGYGYTF
TRBJ2-7	TRBV28	CASRGDFYEQYF
TRBJ2-5	TRBV6-5	CASSYSREGAVETQYF
TRBJ2-3	TRBV29-1	CSADQRTGPSTDTQYF
TRBJ1-5	TRBV11-2	CASSLGGGAQPQHF
TRBJ1-6	TRBV28	CASRPRGPYNSPLHF
TRBJ2-5	TRBV6-1	CASGRSREGKTQYF
TRBJ2-3	TRBV14	CASSQALAGSTDTQYF
TRBJ2-5	TRBV25-1	CASSVKGAETQYF
TRBJ1-1	TRBV7-3	CASSLTDGRNTEAFF
TRBJ2-5	TRBV20-1	CSAPTTLQETQYF
TRBJ2-3	TRBV14	CASSQGTISTDTQYF
TRBJ2-1	TRBV6-1	CASQPVLASGRGNEQFF
TRBJ1-1	TRBV30	CAWSQGLMNTEAFF
TRBJ2-2	TRBV12-3/TRBV12-4	CASSFGTPAGELFF
TRBJ2-2	TRBV7-3	CASRDGQLTGELFF
TRBJ2-5	TRBV6-1	CASSEVGGQVQETQYF
TRBJ2-1	TRBV20-1	CRAQESSYNEQFF
TRBJ1-3	TRBV11-2	CASTLRGQGAFGNTIYF
TRBJ1-2	TRBV19	CASSLLTGWNGYTF
TRBJ2-1	TRBV3-1	CASRMTSGRYNEQFF
TRBJ2-3	TRBV5-1	CASLAGLSTDTQYF
TRBJ2-3	TRBV5-4	CASSLVGPVPDTQYF
TRBJ1-1	TRBV19	CASSIGGDRGPFPEAFF
TRBJ2-1	TRBV10-3	CAITDRGSDEQFF
TRBJ2-3	TRBV7-2	CASSPTPGDTQYF
TRBJ2-1	TRBV5-1	CASSSRTALGTEQFF
TRBJ2-6	TRBV4-3	CASSQVGQGPGANVLTF
TRBJ2-5	TRBV7-2	CASSFTAGPRETQYF
TRBJ1-4	TRBV5-1	CASSLQGAHPTNEKLFF
TRBJ2-5	TRBV5-1	CASSSADRETQYF
TRBJ2-2	TRBV20-1	CSASKDYVSGELFF
TRBJ2-2	TRBV4-2	CASSQDPTGELFF
TRBJ2-1	TRBV20-1	CSARDPLAGIGYNEQFF
TRBJ2-3	TRBV20-1	CSAMGVKSTDTQYF
TRBJ1-2	TRBV7-2	CASSGRQNLDGYTF
TRBJ1-2	TRBV19	CASSSRDRGILGYGYTF
TRBJ2-1	TRBV27	CASRIIRDSYNEQFF
TRBJ1-1	TRBV7-2	CASSLGTTEAFF
TRBJ2-2	TRBV11-2	CASSVSLGGELFF
TRBJ2-1	TRBV29-1	CSGGQGEPYYNEQFF
TRBJ2-7	TRBV20-1	CSAGKWGYEQYF
TRBJ2-1	TRBV5-6	CASGQLQRTPREQFF
TRBJ2-3	TRBV6-2/TRBV6-3	CASGRDFSDTQYF
TRBJ2-7	TRBV4-1	CASSQVDPGLAVPYEQYF